The 12 T cell receptor beta chains below were found in one sample sequenced in a study of memory CD4+ T cells and cytomegalovirus serostatus. This table comes from immunoSEQ multiplex PCR, and its TCRdb copy is limited to in-frame clones, with some not included. The sample has 50,000 or so clones, 82% seen once; the top ten hold roughly 0.6%. The sort gate was single viable CD3+CD4+CD8-CD45RO+ cells for memory CD4+ T cells. Sequenced input: memory CD4+ T cells from blood. These receptors all come from an adult in good health and CMV-seronegative.

The sample holds a few counts of this clone. The V gene is TRBV5-4, the J gene TRBJ2-7; D perhaps matches TRBD2 (6 bases). V lost 8 bases and J lost 3, with 12 bases in between. Germline values: CDR1 SGHNT, CDR2 YYREEE (reference sequence). This CDR3 region has 12 residues. For the CDR3, the DNA is TGTGCCAGTTCACGGGACTTCTACGAGCAGTACTTC. This gives the protein CASSRDFYEQYF. The full variable domain, its missing parts supplied by reference TRBV5-4 and TRBJ2-7, is ETGVTQSPTHLIKTRGQQVTLRCSSQSGHNTVSWYQQALGQGPQFIFQYYREEENGRGNFPPRFSGLQFPNYSSELNVNALELDDSALYLCASSRDFYEQYFGPGTRLTVT.

CDR3 sequence (DNA): TGCGCCAGCAGCCAACCACAGGGCGATGGCTACACCTTC. Amino acid sequence: CASSQPQGDGYTF. The gene calls are TRBV4-1 and TRBJ1-2, with D possibly matching TRBD1 (6 bases). The CDR3 length is 13 residues. From germline, CDR1 is MGHRA and CDR2 YSYEKL. Between the trimmed V and J ends, which lost 2 bases and 6 bases, there was a span of 10 bases.

The chain is built from TRBV7-2 and TRBJ2-5, with no clear D. With 5 bases removed from V and 1 base from J, the gap between germline ends came to 11 bases. The CDR3 contains 14 residues. In germline, CDR1 is SGHTA, CDR2 FQGNSA. The CDR3 DNA sequence: TGTGCCAGCAGCCCCACGATATCCCAAGAGACCCAGTACTTC. Its translation: CASSPTISQETQYF.

The chain joins TRBV20-1 to TRBJ2-5, with D unresolved. The CDR3 extends over 11 amino acids. CDR1 is DFQATT and CDR2 is SNEGSKA in the germline V gene (reference sequence). Trimming took off 4 bases at V and 0 bases at J, with 3 bases between the two ends. CDR3 nucleotide sequence: TGCAGTGCTACCAACCAAGAGACCCAGTACTTC. This codes for CSATNQETQYF.

V is TRBV4-2 and J is TRBJ1-3, with D tentatively TRBD1 (6 bases). The germline V gene encodes CDR1 LGHNA and CDR2 YNFKEQ. There are 17 residues in the CDR3. Trimming left V 7 bases short and J 2 bases short, with 21 bases between. The CDR3 loop is CASNPGDKQRTGNTIYF. DNA for the CDR3: TGTGCCAGCAACCCTGGGGACAAGCAACGAACTGGAAACACCATATATTTT.

The chain uses TRBV29-1 and TRBJ1-2, with D possibly matching TRBD1 (6 bases). Germline V gene data show CDR1 as SQVTM and CDR2 as ANQGSEA. This CDR3 has 11 residues. V was clipped by 7 bases and J by 8 bases, with 14 bases between them. CDR3 DNA sequence: TGCAGCGCGATACAGGGCTACGGCTACACCTTC. Its protein is CSAIQGYGYTF.

This chain uses TRBV9 with TRBJ1-6, with D possibly TRBD1 on 6 matching bases. The CDR3 runs to 15 residues. CDR1 is SGDLS, CDR2 YYNGEE, per germline. V dropped 4 bases and J dropped 7 bases, with 15 bases sitting between them. The CDR3 spells CASSLGTGSNSPLHF. CDR3 DNA: TGTGCCAGCAGCCTTGGTACAGGGTCAAATTCACCCCTCCACTTT.

The genes are TRBV11-2 and TRBJ2-7; D not resolved. Deletions cut 5 bases from V and 1 base from J, with 15 bases between. The CDR3 has 15 amino acids. CDR1 and CDR2 (germline): SGHAT, FQNNGV. CDR3 sequence (DNA): TGTGCCAGCAGCCCCGGCCATGGGAATTCCTACGAGCAGTACTTC. Translation: CASSPGHGNSYEQYF.

V gene TRBV5-4 combines with J gene TRBJ1-1; 10 positions agree with TRBD1. J gave up 4 bases and V 5 bases, and 8 bases lay outside the gene matches. The CDR3 is 15 amino acids. Germline lookup yields CDR1 SGHNT and CDR2 YYREEE (reference sequence). In DNA form, the CDR3 reads TGTGCCAGCAGGGAGCCGGGACAGGGGACCACTGAAGCTTTCTTT. This codes for CASREPGQGTTEAFF.

Comment on this clone: Other nucleotide sequences from this sample produce the same CDR3. The gene calls are TRBV5-1 and TRBJ1-1; D gene ambiguous. The CDR3 is made up of 11 amino acids. Trimming removed 0 bases from V and 3 bases from J, with 0 bases in between. Germline lookup yields CDR1 SGHRS and CDR2 YFSETQ. The DNA for the CDR3 is TGCGCCAGCAGCTTGGACACTGAAGCTTTCTTT. It codes for CASSLDTEAFF.

The chain employs TRBV7-9 and TRBJ1-3; weak D call: TRBD1 (5 bases). The V and J ends lost 7 bases and 10 bases respectively, with 20 bases between them. The CDR3 length is 14 residues. The germline V gene encodes CDR1 SEHNR and CDR2 FQNEAQ (reference sequence). The DNA of the CDR3 is TGTGCCAGCACCGAACCGACAGCCTCGAGTACCATATATTTT. Protein product: CASTEPTASSTIYF.

The chain recombines TRBV5-1 with TRBJ2-3; no firm D call. CDR1 SGHRS and CDR2 YFSETQ come from the germline V gene. The CDR3 is 14 amino acids. V was cut by 0 bases and J by 6 bases, with 11 bases left in between. The DNA of the CDR3 is TGCGCCAGCAGCTTGGCGCAGGCTCGGGATACGCAGTATTTT. The encoded protein is CASSLAQARDTQYF.